These 20 T cell receptor beta chains originate from one sample sequenced in a study of T cell repertoires in ileal Crohn's disease. Here immunoSEQ multiplex PCR was the method, and the copy in TCRdb shows in-frame clones only, minus some. The sample holds 11,000 to 15,000 clones; just under 80% are singletons and the top ten take about a fifth. The sample consisted of ileal tissue. Every receptor here comes from an adult with Crohn's disease.

This sequence joins TRBV7-9 and TRBJ2-3, with D maybe TRBD2 (5 bases). Germline CDR1 SEHNR, CDR2 FQNEAQ (reference sequence). The V and J ends lost 2 bases and 1 base respectively, with 7 bases between them. The CDR3 runs 14 residues. The CDR3 nucleotides read TGTGCCAGCAGCTTACTCGGGGGCACAGATACGCAGTATTTT. It yields the protein CASSLLGGTDTQYF.

The V gene is TRBV10-3, the J gene TRBJ2-7; 7 nucleotides align to TRBD2. Germline V gene data show CDR1 as ENHRY and CDR2 as SYGVKD. The CDR3 spans 14 residues. Trimming removed 5 bases from V and 0 bases from J; junction bases left unmatched: 4. For the CDR3, the DNA is TGTGCCATCAGTTATCAGCGGGGCTCCTACGAGCAGTACTTC. It encodes CAISYQRGSYEQYF.

The chain joins TRBV5-5 to TRBJ2-3, with 10 nucleotides matching TRBD2. The CDR3 is made up of 16 amino acids. Germline V CDR1 and CDR2: SGHKS, YYEKEE (reference sequence). Unmatched junction bases numbered 4, after V lost 0 bases and J lost 3 bases. The DNA of the CDR3 is TGTGCCAGCAGCTTGGGGCTAGCGGGGGCTACAGATACGCAGTATTTT. This sequence encodes CASSLGLAGATDTQYF.

The chain combines TRBV5-4 with TRBJ2-5; 10 bases agree with TRBD2. Trimming took 0 bases from V and 5 from J; bases not matched to a gene: 7. Germline assignment: CDR1 SGHNT and CDR2 YYREEE (reference sequence). The CDR3 spans 16 residues. This chain's CDR3 is CASSLGSGLAFETQYF. CDR3 bases: TGTGCCAGCAGCTTGGGGTCGGGACTAGCGTTTGAGACCCAGTACTTC.

This chain joins TRBV6-4 and TRBJ2-3; 7 bases are a match to TRBD2. Germline assignment: CDR1 MRHNA and CDR2 SNTAGT. The junction had 8 bases not matched to a gene; V was cut back by 4 bases and J by 1 base. The length of the CDR3 is 16 residues. The chain's CDR3 is CASSVSPTSGTDTQYF. The CDR3 nucleotides read TGTGCCAGCAGTGTTTCACCAACTAGCGGCACAGATACGCAGTATTTT.

The J gene is TRBJ1-1, the V gene TRBV7-2, with 9 bases aligning to TRBD1. CDR1 and CDR2 (germline): SGHTA, FQGNSA. Trimming took 5 bases from V and 0 from J; bases not matched to a gene: 7. This CDR3 has 16 residues. The CDR3 reads CASSPRTGALNTEAFF. DNA for the CDR3: TGTGCCAGCAGCCCGAGGACAGGGGCCTTGAACACTGAAGCTTTCTTT. Drawing the rest from reference TRBV7-2 and TRBJ1-1, the complete variable domain is GAGVSQSPSNKVTEKGKDVELRCDPISGHTALYWYRQSLGQGLEFLIYFQGNSAPDKSGLPSDRFSAERTGGSVSTLTIQRTQQEDSAVYLCASSPRTGALNTEAFFGQGTRLTVV.

The chain employs TRBV5-5 and TRBJ2-2, with 11 bases aligning to TRBD2. From germline, CDR1 is SGHKS and CDR2 YYEKEE (reference sequence). The CDR3 length is 16 residues. Trimming cost V 4 bases and J 5 bases; bases outside gene matches: 7. The CDR3 reads CASSISGGAGTGELFF. The CDR3 region has the DNA TGTGCCAGCAGCATTAGCGGGGGGGCCGGTACCGGGGAGCTGTTTTTT.

This clone was seen a few times. The V and J genes are TRBV7-2 and TRBJ2-5; D possibly corresponds to TRBD1 (6 bases). The CDR3 is made up of 15 amino acids. The germline gives CDR1 SGHTA, CDR2 FQGNSA. The germline V and J ends were trimmed by 0 bases and 2 bases, with 10 bases remaining between them. CDR3 protein: CASSLARDIQETQYF. The CDR3 DNA reads TGTGCCAGCAGCTTAGCCCGGGACATTCAAGAGACCCAGTACTTC. The variable domain in full, completed from reference TRBV7-2 and TRBJ2-5, reads GAGVSQSPSNKVTEKGKDVELRCDPISGHTALYWYRQSLGQGLEFLIYFQGNSAPDKSGLPSDRFSAERTGGSVSTLTIQRTQQEDSAVYLCASSLARDIQETQYFGPGTRLLVL.

This clone was seen a few times. V usage is TRBV29-1 and J usage is TRBJ2-7; D possibly corresponds to TRBD2 (6 bases). V lost 7 bases and J 2 bases, leaving 12 bases between the germline ends. The CDR3 extends over 12 amino acids. Per the germline V gene, CDR1 is SQVTM and CDR2 is ANQGSEA. CDR3 DNA: TGCAGCGCACTTCGGGGGACCTACGAGCAGTACTTC. Its protein product is CSALRGTYEQYF.

The rearrangement joins TRBV25-1 to TRBJ2-1; D possibly corresponds to TRBD1 (5 bases). The CDR3 contains 14 residues. Trimming pared 3 bases from V and 4 bases from J, leaving 10 bases between. The germline gives CDR1 MGHDK, CDR2 SYGVNS. CDR3 sequence reads: CASSDDSYYNEQFF. In nucleotides, the CDR3 is TGTGCCAGCAGTGACGACAGTTATTACAATGAGCAGTTCTTC.

This clone was counted a few times. V usage is TRBV4-1 and J usage is TRBJ2-1; a possible D gene is TRBD1 (6 bases). Trimming removed 5 bases at V and 7 bases at J, with 12 bases between. From germline, CDR1 is MGHRA and CDR2 YSYEKL. The CDR3 covers 13 residues. The CDR3 coding sequence is TGCGCCAGCAGCGCTCAGGGGTGGAATGAGCAGTTCTTC. Amino acids: CASSAQGWNEQFF.

A single count supports this clone. This sequence joins TRBV5-4 and TRBJ2-3; D gene unclear. Germline CDR1 SGHNT, CDR2 YYREEE (reference sequence). Trimming took 4 bases from V and 4 from J, leaving 13 bases between them. The CDR3 spans 14 residues. CDR3 DNA: TGTGCCAGCAGCCCAAACCGGTTCTCAGATACGCAGTATTTT. It translates to CASSPNRFSDTQYF.

The chain is built from TRBV7-2 and TRBJ1-5; D possibly corresponds to TRBD1 (5 bases). This CDR3 contains 15 residues. Germline lookup yields CDR1 SGHTA and CDR2 FQGNSA. V lost 1 base, J lost 2 bases, and 9 bases lay in between. In nucleotides, the CDR3 is TGTGCCAGCAGCTTAGTTCGGGGGGGCAATCAGCCCCAGCATTTT. Its translation: CASSLVRGGNQPQHF.

This clone was seen just once. The chain uses TRBV30 and TRBJ1-5, with D possibly being TRBD1 (6 bases). The V gene lost 0 bases and the J gene lost 2 bases, with 11 bases spanning the gap. This CDR3 is built from 15 residues. Looked up from germline, CDR1 is GTSNPN and CDR2 is SVGIG (reference sequence). The CDR3 sequence: CAWSVPRGGNQPQHF. Written as DNA, the CDR3 is TGTGCCTGGAGTGTACCCAGGGGTGGCAATCAGCCCCAGCATTTT.

About this clone: Other DNA sequences within the sample encode an identical CDR3. This chain uses TRBV4-3 with TRBJ1-2; D might be TRBD1 (5 bases). Trimming cost V 4 bases and J 6 bases, with 12 bases left between them. There are 13 residues in the CDR3. Germline V lookup: CDR1 LGHNA, CDR2 YSLEER. CDR3 sequence reads: CASSPRQGDGYTF. The CDR3 nucleotides are TGCGCCAGCAGCCCGAGGCAGGGTGATGGCTACACCTTC.

This clone appeared a few times. J is TRBJ1-2 and V is TRBV4-1; D is unresolved. Germline values: CDR1 MGHRA, CDR2 YSYEKL. This CDR3 has 16 amino acids. V was shortened by 3 bases and J by 5 bases, with 19 bases between the two germline ends. The CDR3 loop reads CASSHPGETWAYGYTF. CDR3 DNA sequence: TGCGCCAGCAGCCACCCCGGCGAAACCTGGGCATATGGCTACACCTTC.

The V gene is TRBV19, the J gene TRBJ2-1, with 7 bases that match TRBD1. This CDR3 spans 15 amino acids. J lost 0 bases, V lost 6 bases, and 5 bases had no gene match. Germline V CDR1 and CDR2: LNHDA, SQIVND (reference sequence). The CDR3 sequence: CASSQDRSSYNEQFF. For the CDR3, the DNA is TGTGCCAGTAGCCAGGACAGGAGCTCCTACAATGAGCAGTTCTTC.

A few counts support this clone. J is TRBJ1-1 and V is TRBV2; TRBD1 matches at 7 bases. Looked up from germline, CDR1 is SNHLY and CDR2 is FYNNEI. The CDR3 totals 13 residues. Losses at the gene ends were 6 bases for V and 0 bases for J; bases not matched to a gene: 1. The CDR3 is CASRGQMNTEAFF. CDR3 DNA sequence: TGTGCCAGCAGGGGACAGATGAACACTGAAGCTTTCTTT.

This chain uses TRBV6-5 with TRBJ2-7; 7 bases align to TRBD1. The germline gives CDR1 MNHEY, CDR2 SVGAGI. The trim removed 8 bases at V and 2 bases at J, leaving 9 bases unmatched. The CDR3 sequence is 14 residues long. The CDR3 DNA reads as TGTGCCAGCCGTCCCATTCAGGGGGCCTACGAGCAGTACTTC. Amino acids: CASRPIQGAYEQYF.

Points on this clone: The sample holds other DNA sequences that translate to the same CDR3. The V call is TRBV2, the J call TRBJ2-5; 7 nucleotides agree with TRBD1. CDR1 is SNHLY, CDR2 FYNNEI, per germline. V shed 6 bases and J 6 bases; nucleotides not matched to a gene: 7. This CDR3 is 13 amino acids long. The CDR3 spells CASRLTGEKTQYF. In DNA, the CDR3 is TGTGCCAGCAGGCTAACAGGGGAGAAGACCCAGTACTTC.